Listed below are T cell receptor beta chains from one sample, sequenced in a study of OX40 agonist ivuxolimab in advanced cancers. Clones were read by immunoSEQ multiplex PCR, and TCRdb kept only the in-frame ones, dropping some. Of roughly 56,000 clones in the sample, around four fifths were seen once. Source: CD4+ or CD8+ T cells sorted from blood, taken in a trial of the OX40 agonist ivuxolimab. The origin of the receptors is an adult with an advanced solid tumor such as melanoma, head and neck, liver or kidney cancer. Each CDR3 is given without its conserved first and last residue. Each record gives: J gene, V gene, CDR3 protein.

TRBJ1-1 TRBV28 ASRVQGTTEAF
TRBJ2-5 TRBV6-6 ASSSSGGRSETQY
TRBJ2-7 TRBV28 ASSQGRASSY
TRBJ2-1 TRBV7-9 ASSQGTGNEQF
TRBJ2-1 TRBV18 ASSPPGTVNNEQF
TRBJ1-2 TRBV7-9 ASSLAGGHNGYT
TRBJ2-5 TRBV7-9 ASSSLAGQETQY
TRBJ2-3 TRBV18 ASSPQTGARSDTQY
TRBJ2-3 TRBV7-8 ASSLELVTTDTQY
TRBJ2-7 TRBV28 ASSSLRTSGGPYEQY
TRBJ2-3 TRBV7-6 ASSFDRAGTQY
TRBJ2-5 TRBV25-1 ASSERDVAFIQY
TRBJ1-6 TRBV4-3 ASSQDPQDSPLH
TRBJ1-2 TRBV6-5 ASSRTGPAMKGYT
TRBJ2-7 TRBV7-3 ASSLDISYEQY
TRBJ1-2 TRBV30 AWSVLGINYGYT
TRBJ2-3 TRBV28 ASSARTGRSPY
TRBJ1-3 TRBV7-2 ASSPQGRRPGNTIY
TRBJ1-1 TRBV9 ASSVGPVNTEAF
TRBJ2-7 TRBV2 ASNQGDYEQY
TRBJ1-5 TRBV15 ATSRDTANSNQPQH
TRBJ2-2 TRBV11-3 ASSLSAFGTGELF
TRBJ2-2 TRBV18 ASSPEGPGELF
TRBJ1-5 TRBV19 ASSWLGYDQPQH
TRBJ1-1 TRBV14 ASGRGTEAF
TRBJ2-7 TRBV4-1 ASSQSRKGEQY
TRBJ2-5 TRBV6-6 ASTGTSGAETQY
TRBJ1-3 TRBV7-9 ASSYGPGNTIY
TRBJ2-3 TRBV15 ATSRARPEGTDTQY
TRBJ2-3 TRBV6-1 ASSEIGVAGGGDTQY
TRBJ1-1 TRBV7-2 ASSLERNTEAF
TRBJ2-1 TRBV5-6 ASSLLPEGPLGEQF
TRBJ1-2 TRBV6-5 ASSEHPSISYT
TRBJ2-1 TRBV5-1 ASSLPLQGRRDNEQF
TRBJ1-5 TRBV18 ASSAPQGANQPQH
TRBJ2-2 TRBV2 ASKESGVGTGELF
TRBJ1-6 TRBV11-2 ASSLSGQGVSPLH
TRBJ2-1 TRBV19 ASSFPRLAGSHNEQF
TRBJ1-4 TRBV5-4 ASSFGGNEKLF
TRBJ1-6 TRBV4-2 ASSPSREALH
TRBJ1-1 TRBV28 ASSLLGAQRMNTEAF
TRBJ1-2 TRBV4-1 ASSQDRIGGYT
TRBJ1-4 TRBV5-1 ASSRDPATNEKLF
TRBJ2-5 TRBV6-5 ASNDRGLRETQY
TRBJ2-1 TRBV10-3 AISLSGYNEQF
TRBJ2-3 TRBV5-1 ASSLGSSDTQY
TRBJ2-7 TRBV6-6 ASRLTGLAYEQY